A single sample gave rise to the 9 T cell receptor beta chains below, sequenced in a study of identical twins (TCRdb year 2016). The method was 5' RACE. The instrument given in TCRdb is Illumina HiSeq 2000. Clones were called with MiXCR by TCRdb after fastp trimmed the public reads at Q25, and only in-frame beta chains were retained. Entries are consolidated by CDR3 protein sequence, retaining the most common genes and DNA. For this sample there are 400,000 to 600,000 distinct CDR3 sequences; about 20% appear just once. Approximately 0.52% of the sample lies in the top ten. These data also formed part of another study, on yellow fever vaccine responses in identical twins.

Sequenced input: CD4+ T cells sorted from blood. These receptors came from a woman aged 18-29 years in good health.

The chain has TRBV12-3 or TRBV12-4 and TRBJ2-1; D might be TRBD1 or TRBD2, each matching 5 bases. V lost 6 bases to trimming and J lost 12 bases, with 15 bases between them. The length of the CDR3 is 12 residues. Written as DNA, the CDR3 is TGTGCCAGCAGCCGCAAGGCTGGGGGGCAGTTCTTC. It yields the protein CASSRKAGGQFF.

This clonotype was counted between two and nine times. The chain recombines TRBV29-1 with TRBJ1-2; 9 bases map to TRBD1. The germline gives CDR1 SQVTM, CDR2 ANQGSEA. The J segment lost 2 bases and the V segment lost 7 bases, leaving 5 bases of the junction unmatched. The CDR3 runs 13 residues. The DNA for the CDR3 is TGCAGCGCCCGGGACAGGGAAAACTATGGCTACACCTTC. It specifies CSARDRENYGYTF.

Many counts were recorded for this clonotype. V and J are TRBV12-3 or TRBV12-4 and TRBJ1-1; tentatively, D is TRBD1 (5 bases). Trimming took off 3 bases at V and 2 bases at J, with 13 bases between the two ends. CDR3 length: 15 residues. CDR3 protein: CASSLRQLPNTEAFF. The CDR3 DNA reads as TGTGCCAGCAGTTTGCGACAGCTACCTAACACTGAAGCTTTCTTT.

The chain couples TRBV20-1 to TRBJ2-1; D is possibly TRBD2 (6 bases). The CDR3 is 13 residues long. V shed 0 bases and J shed 6 bases, with 9 bases lying between them. Germline V CDR1 and CDR2: DFQATT, SNEGSKA (reference sequence). The CDR3: CSAREPGLNEQFF. The CDR3 bases are TGCAGTGCTAGAGAGCCGGGACTCAATGAGCAGTTCTTC.

The gene calls are TRBV25-1 and TRBJ1-3; no firm D call. CDR3 length: 15 amino acids. Trimming stripped 1 base from V and 4 bases from J, with 11 bases between. The germline V gene has CDR1 MGHDK and CDR2 SYGVNS. The CDR3 here is CASSESAELGNTIYF. In nucleotides, the CDR3 is TGTGCCAGCAGTGAATCGGCAGAACTGGGAAACACCATATATTTT.

This chain uses TRBV10-3 with TRBJ2-7; TRBD1 aligns across 7 bases. V lost 5 bases to trimming and J lost 2 bases; unmatched junction nucleotides: 3. Germline V gene sequence: CDR1 ENHRY, CDR2 SYGVKD. The CDR3 consists of 13 residues. CDR3 sequence (DNA): TGTGCCATCAGTTACGACAGGGCCTACGAGCAGTACGTC. Translation: CAISYDRAYEQYV.

This clonotype showed up just a few times. V usage is TRBV10-3 and J usage is TRBJ2-7, with D possibly TRBD1 on 6 matching bases. Trimming shortened V by 10 bases and J by 3 bases, and 16 bases separated the two germline ends. This CDR3 has 13 residues. CDR1 and CDR2 (germline): ENHRY, SYGVKD. The CDR3 here is CATEDSGVYEQYV. DNA of the CDR3: TGTGCCACCGAGGACAGTGGGGTCTACGAGCAGTACGTC.

This sequence joins TRBV28 and TRBJ2-5; D may correspond to TRBD1 or TRBD2 (5 bases each). This CDR3 region has 14 residues. Germline V lookup: CDR1 MDHEN, CDR2 SYDVKM. V was cut by 2 bases and J by 4 bases, with 11 bases left in between. The CDR3: CASSLRDGRETQYF. CDR3 sequence (DNA): TGTGCCAGCAGTTTAAGGGACGGCCGAGAGACCCAGTACTTC.

The rearrangement uses TRBV12-3 or TRBV12-4 and TRBJ2-1; tentatively, D is TRBD1 or TRBD2 (7 bases each). Trimming took 7 bases from V and 8 from J, leaving 21 bases between them. The CDR3 spans 15 residues. The CDR3 bases are TGTGCCAGCAACGACAGGGCCGGCGGGAGCTATGAGCAGTTCTTC. This codes for CASNDRAGGSYEQFF.